The 30 T cell receptor beta chains below were found in one sample sequenced in a study of cytomegalovirus exposure and HLA in healthy donors (dated by TCRdb to about 2017). Libraries came from the immunoSEQ multiplex PCR assay. Sourced from immuneACCESS, this table was stored by TCRdb with only in-frame sequences that have V and J called. A share of the clones is absent; for the studies checked, an unresolved V gene accounts for under half, and the remainder has no known explanation. Here the sample has 200,000 to 300,000 clones; about nine tenths occur a single time. The biggest ten clones account for around 3.1% of the sample. Sequenced material: PBMCs. The receptors were gathered from a woman under 40 in good health and CMV-seronegative.

CDR3 in amino acids: CASEVYGLAGEQETQYF. The CDR3 DNA follows: TGTGCCAGCGAGGTGTACGGACTAGCGGGAGAACAAGAGACCCAGTACTTC. J is TRBJ2-5 and V is TRBV2, with TRBD2 matching over 13 bases. The CDR3 covers 17 residues. CDR1 and CDR2 from the germline V gene are SNHLY and FYNNEI. After removal of 8 bases from V and 2 bases from J, the junction contained 11 bases not matched to a gene. The full variable domain, rest sourced from reference TRBV2 and TRBJ2-5, is EPEVTQTPSHQVTQMGQEVILRCVPISNHLYFYWYRQILGQKVEFLVSFYNNEISEKSEIFDDQFSVERPDGSNFTLKIRSTKLEDSAMYFCASEVYGLAGEQETQYFGPGTRLLVL.

The chain has TRBV28 and TRBJ2-3; the D is unclear. Germline V gene lookup returns CDR1 MDHEN and CDR2 SYDVKM. V was trimmed by 2 bases and J by 3 bases, leaving 36 bases between them. The CDR3 consists of 23 residues. CDR3 residues: CASSLTTSAVTGEAQKGTDTQYF. DNA for the CDR3: TGTGCCAGCAGTTTAACGACCAGTGCCGTCACCGGAGAGGCCCAAAAAGGGACAGATACGCAGTATTTT.

The chain links TRBV25-1 to TRBJ2-1; D uncertain. The CDR3 totals 14 residues. Germline CDR1 MGHDK, CDR2 SYGVNS. V lost 2 bases and J 5 bases, leaving 10 bases between the germline ends. The CDR3 sequence is CASSETGTHNEQFF. CDR3 sequence (DNA): TGTGCCAGCAGTGAAACGGGTACACACAATGAGCAGTTCTTC. The whole variable domain, filled in from reference TRBV25-1 and TRBJ2-1, reads EADIYQTPRYLVIGTGKKITLECSQTMGHDKMYWYQQDPGMELHLIHYSYGVNSTEKGDLSSESTVSRIRTEHFPLTLESARPSHTSQYLCASSETGTHNEQFFGPGTRLTVL.

The chain couples TRBV4-1 to TRBJ2-7; 9 bases agree with TRBD2. The CDR3 is made up of 19 amino acids. Germline CDR1 and CDR2: MGHRA and YSYEKL. Germline trimming cut 0 bases from V and 0 bases from J; bases unmatched to any gene: 12. The DNA of the CDR3 is TGCGCCAGCAGCCAAGAGCCCTTACTCGCGGGAGGGATCTCCTACGAGCAGTACTTC. Protein sequence: CASSQEPLLAGGISYEQYF.

This clone was seen a single time. The chain employs TRBV15 and TRBJ2-3, with a possible D match to TRBD1 (6 bases). CDR1 and CDR2 (germline): LNHNV, YYDKDF (reference sequence). The V and J ends lost 1 base and 2 bases respectively, with 13 bases between them. This CDR3 has 16 residues. CDR3 loop: CATSRGRDIYTDTQYF. As DNA, the CDR3 is TGTGCCACCAGCAGAGGTCGGGACATCTACACAGATACGCAGTATTTT. The full variable domain, its missing parts supplied by reference TRBV15 and TRBJ2-3, is DAMVIQNPRYQVTQFGKPVTLSCSQTLNHNVMYWYQQKSSQAPKLLFHYYDKDFNNEADTPDNFQSRRPNTSFCFLDIRSPGLGDTAMYLCATSRGRDIYTDTQYFGPGTRLTVL.

The CDR3 reads CASSLGVGQGEHIQYF. CDR3 DNA: TGTGCCAGCAGCTTAGGGGTGGGACAGGGGGAACACATTCAGTACTTC. The chain is built from TRBV7-9 and TRBJ2-4; 11 nucleotides align to TRBD1. CDR1 and CDR2 (germline): SEHNR, FQNEAQ (reference sequence). The CDR3 is 16 residues long. V dropped 1 base and J dropped 8; count of bases not matched to a gene: 7.

This clone was detected a few times. The V and J genes are TRBV6-6 and TRBJ2-1; perhaps TRBD1 as D (6 bases). The CDR3 loop spans 15 amino acids. V was trimmed by 2 bases and J by 4 bases, leaving 12 bases between them. Germline V CDR1 and CDR2: MNHNY, SVGAGI (reference sequence). The CDR3 spells CASSYRDTLYNEQFF. CDR3 DNA sequence: TGTGCCAGCAGTTACCGGGACACCCTTTACAATGAGCAGTTCTTC.

The genes are TRBV5-1 and TRBJ1-3; a weak D match, TRBD1 (5 bases). The V gene's germline CDR1 is SGHRS and CDR2 YFSETQ. V dropped 4 bases and J dropped 0 bases, with 17 bases sitting between them. This CDR3 has 17 residues. DNA for the CDR3: TGCGCCAGCAGCCGGGACTCCTCTCCATTCTCTGGAAACACCATATATTTT. This gives the protein CASSRDSSPFSGNTIYF.

J is TRBJ1-2 and V is TRBV6-1, with a tentative D call TRBD1 (5 bases). This CDR3 has 14 amino acids. The germline gives CDR1 MNHNS, CDR2 SASEGT. Trimming removed 6 bases at V and 4 bases at J, with 15 bases between. The CDR3 DNA reads TGTGCCAGCAGCCTAACCGGGACCGCCTATGGCTACACCTTC. Residues: CASSLTGTAYGYTF.

The chain uses TRBV7-6 and TRBJ2-1; D is unresolved. V lost 8 bases to trimming and J lost 2 bases, with 16 bases between them. Germline V gene lookup returns CDR1 SGHVS and CDR2 FNYEAQ. The CDR3 extends over 15 amino acids. The CDR3 sequence: CASQPSPETYNEQFF. CDR3 nucleotide sequence: TGTGCCAGCCAGCCGTCCCCGGAGACCTACAATGAGCAGTTCTTC.

CDR3 protein: CASSQDRDYREQYF. In nucleotides, the CDR3 is TGCGCCAGCAGCCAAGACAGGGACTATCGGGAGCAGTACTTC. This sequence joins TRBV4-1 and TRBJ2-7, with 7 bases identical to TRBD2. J lost 7 bases, V lost 0 bases, and 6 bases had no gene match. Germline V gene sequence: CDR1 MGHRA, CDR2 YSYEKL. The CDR3 sequence is 14 residues long.

The genes are TRBV30 and TRBJ1-1; D might be TRBD1 (6 bases). This CDR3 has 15 residues. Deletions cut 4 bases from V and 3 bases from J, with 18 bases between. The germline CDR1 and CDR2 sequences are GTSNPN and SVGIG (reference sequence). This chain's CDR3 is CAWTGAEKGDTEAFF. As DNA, the CDR3 is TGTGCCTGGACGGGGGCGGAAAAAGGGGACACTGAAGCTTTCTTT.

This clone has just one count. The chain has TRBV28 and TRBJ2-7; unclear D gene. Per the germline V gene, CDR1 is MDHEN and CDR2 is SYDVKM. V gave up 3 bases and J gave up 4 bases, with 7 bases separating them. This CDR3 region has 12 residues. Here the CDR3 DNA reads TGTGCCAGCAGTTTCACGGATTACGAGCAGTACTTC. Amino acids: CASSFTDYEQYF.

V gene TRBV7-9 combines with J gene TRBJ1-4; unclear D gene. The germline V and J ends were trimmed by 0 bases and 5 bases, with 4 bases remaining between them. CDR1 and CDR2 from the germline V gene are SEHNR and FQNEAQ (reference sequence). The CDR3 is 13 amino acids. CDR3 in DNA: TGTGCCAGCAGCTTAGCCCTAAATGAAAAACTGTTTTTT. It translates to CASSLALNEKLFF.

This chain links TRBV13 with TRBJ2-3, with D tentatively TRBD1 (5 bases). Germline V gene data show CDR1 as PRHDT and CDR2 as FYEKMQ (reference sequence). This CDR3 has 16 residues. V was pared by 0 bases and J by 4 bases, with 14 bases between. In nucleotides, the CDR3 is TGTGCCAGCAGCTTAGGCAGGCAGGGATCGTCAGATACGCAGTATTTT. Translated, it gives CASSLGRQGSSDTQYF.

The chain is built from TRBV19 and TRBJ1-5; D is perhaps TRBD1 (5 bases). This CDR3 region has 13 residues. V shed 6 bases and J shed 7 bases, with 13 bases lying between them. Germline V gene lookup returns CDR1 LNHDA and CDR2 SQIVND (reference sequence). For the CDR3, the DNA is TGTGCCAGTAGCGGCAGGGTTGGCCAGCCCCAGCATTTT. Protein sequence: CASSGRVGQPQHF.

The genes are TRBV4-2 and TRBJ2-7, with 10 nucleotides matching TRBD2. The CDR3 contains 16 residues. The V segment lost 1 base and the J segment 4 bases; nucleotides outside the gene matches: 7. The germline gives CDR1 LGHNA, CDR2 YNFKEQ. For the CDR3, the DNA is TGTGCCAGCAGCCAAGGCTTAGCGGGAGGTTCTTACGAGCAGTACTTC. It specifies CASSQGLAGGSYEQYF.

The gene calls are TRBV9 and TRBJ1-3; D call uncertain. Germline V gene lookup returns CDR1 SGDLS and CDR2 YYNGEE. Trimming cost V 2 bases and J 4 bases, with 7 bases left between them. The CDR3 runs to 13 residues. In DNA form, the CDR3 reads TGTGCCAGCAGCGTGGACGCCGGAAACACCATATATTTT. It yields the protein CASSVDAGNTIYF.

This clone has just a few counts. The rearrangement joins TRBV18 to TRBJ1-1, with D perhaps TRBD1 (5 bases). CDR1 is KGHSH and CDR2 is LQKENI in the germline V gene. V lost 1 base and J lost 7, with 7 bases in between. This CDR3 spans 12 amino acids. CDR3 DNA: TGTGCCAGCTCACCACTTGACAGTGAAGCTTTCTTT. It yields the protein CASSPLDSEAFF.

The CDR3 protein is CASKSSYNEQFF. For the CDR3, the DNA is TGTGCCAGCAAGAGCTCCTACAATGAGCAGTTCTTC. V and J are TRBV9 and TRBJ2-1; D is uncertain. Trimming removed 6 bases from V and 0 bases from J, with 4 bases in between. This CDR3 is built from 12 residues. The germline V gene encodes CDR1 SGDLS and CDR2 YYNGEE.

In nucleotides, the CDR3 is TGTGCCAGCAAGGGCGGGAGCGATGAGCAGTTCTTC. This translates into CASKGGSDEQFF. The V call is TRBV2, the J call TRBJ2-1; 7 nucleotides align to TRBD2. Germline trimming cut 7 bases from V and 8 bases from J; bases unmatched to any gene: 5. Germline lookup yields CDR1 SNHLY and CDR2 FYNNEI. The CDR3 extends over 12 amino acids.

CDR3 loop: CASSVTFGQGGGDTQYF. The DNA of the CDR3 is TGTGCCAGCAGCGTCACCTTTGGACAGGGAGGGGGTGATACGCAGTATTTT. The chain recombines TRBV9 with TRBJ2-3; maybe TRBD1 (8 bases). CDR3 size: 17 residues. V dropped 2 bases and J dropped 6 bases, with 22 bases sitting between them. The germline gives CDR1 SGDLS, CDR2 YYNGEE.

CDR3 residues: CASSFRREGTGELFF. The CDR3 nucleotides read TGCGCCAGCAGCTTCCGGCGGGAGGGTACCGGGGAGCTGTTTTTT. The rearrangement links TRBV5-1 to TRBJ2-2, with TRBD2 matching 9 bases. Germline-derived CDR1 and CDR2 are SGHRS and YFSETQ. Unmatched junction bases numbered 4, after V lost 2 bases and J lost 5 bases. CDR3 length: 15 residues.

The rearrangement links TRBV27 to TRBJ2-3, with 9 nucleotides matching TRBD2. V shed 4 bases, J shed 2 bases, and the junction held 7 bases outside the gene matches. This CDR3 comprises 16 residues. Germline V gives CDR1 MNHEY, CDR2 SMNVEV (reference sequence). This chain's CDR3 is CASSSSTSGLTDTQYF. CDR3 nucleotides: TGTGCCAGCAGTTCCTCGACTAGCGGACTCACAGATACGCAGTATTTT.

Remarks on this clone: The sample has other DNA sequences that encode this CDR3 too. The chain's CDR3 is CASSVQGSNEKLFF. The CDR3 DNA follows: TGTGCCAGCAGCGTCCAGGGATCTAATGAAAAACTGTTTTTT. The rearrangement links TRBV9 to TRBJ1-4; D possibly corresponds to TRBD1 (5 bases). The length of the CDR3 is 14 residues. V was clipped by 2 bases and J by 3 bases, with 8 bases between them. Per germline, CDR1 SGDLS and CDR2 YYNGEE.

This clone was counted a single time. The CDR3 here is CASSPGTGSNQPQHF. CDR3 nucleotides: TGTGCCAGTAGTCCAGGGACAGGCTCCAATCAGCCCCAGCATTTT. This sequence joins TRBV19 and TRBJ1-5, with 8 bases that match TRBD1. The CDR3 is made up of 15 amino acids. Germline V gene sequence: CDR1 LNHDA, CDR2 SQIVND (reference sequence). With V trimmed by 5 bases and J by 3 bases, 6 bases remained unmatched.

The rearrangement uses TRBV6-1 and TRBJ2-7, with 11 bases that match TRBD1. The germline V gene has CDR1 MNHNS and CDR2 SASEGT. Trimming took 4 bases from V and 4 from J; bases not matched to a gene: 3. The CDR3 loop spans 14 amino acids. The CDR3 sequence is CASSVGTGGYEQYF. CDR3 in DNA: TGTGCCAGCAGTGTTGGGACAGGGGGTTACGAGCAGTACTTC.

The chain joins TRBV7-9 to TRBJ2-7; TRBD1 matches 10 bases. CDR3 size: 15 residues. Germline values: CDR1 SEHNR, CDR2 FQNEAQ (reference sequence). Trimming removed 6 bases from V and 4 bases from J; junction bases left unmatched: 9. The CDR3 region is CASSLKGQGTYEQYF. Written as DNA, the CDR3 is TGTGCCAGCAGTCTTAAGGGACAGGGGACGTACGAGCAGTACTTC.

The rearrangement links TRBV4-1 to TRBJ2-7, with no clear D. V shed 4 bases and J shed 0 bases, with 16 bases lying between them. Germline CDR1 reads MGHRA; CDR2 reads YSYEKL. The CDR3 spans 16 residues. In DNA, the CDR3 is TGCGCCAGCAGCCTCGTGTCAGGTCAAAGCTCCTACGAGCAGTACTTC. Amino acids: CASSLVSGQSSYEQYF.

This chain connects TRBV28 to TRBJ1-4; D gene unclear. This CDR3 spans 12 amino acids. CDR1 and CDR2 from the germline V gene are MDHEN and SYDVKM. With 7 bases removed from V and 4 bases from J, the gap between germline ends came to 7 bases. This chain's CDR3 is CASMLGNEKLFF. Written as DNA, the CDR3 is TGTGCCAGCATGCTGGGTAATGAAAAACTGTTTTTT.